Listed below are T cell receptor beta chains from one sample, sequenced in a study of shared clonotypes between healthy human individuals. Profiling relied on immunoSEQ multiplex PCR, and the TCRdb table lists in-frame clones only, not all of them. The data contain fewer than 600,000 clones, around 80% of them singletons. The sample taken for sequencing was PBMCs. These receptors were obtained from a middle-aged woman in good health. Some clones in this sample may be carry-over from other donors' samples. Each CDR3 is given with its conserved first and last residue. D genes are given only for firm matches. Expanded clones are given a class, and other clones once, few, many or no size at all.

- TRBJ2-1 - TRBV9 CASSVGQGNGAYNEQFF TGTGCCAGCAGCGTAGGTCAAGGGAACGGGGCTTACAATGAGCAGTTCTTC
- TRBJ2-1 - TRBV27 CASSQTRPEDNEQFF TGTGCCAGCAGTCAGACTAGACCCGAAGACAATGAGCAGTTCTTC
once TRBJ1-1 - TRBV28 CASSSHMNTEAFF TGTGCCAGCAGTTCCCATATGAACACTGAAGCTTTCTTT
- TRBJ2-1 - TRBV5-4 CASSARRSANEQFF TGTGCCAGCAGCGCCCGAAGGAGTGCGAATGAGCAGTTCTTC
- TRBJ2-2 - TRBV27 CASSTSKVANTGELFF TGTGCCAGCAGTACATCTAAAGTCGCGAACACCGGGGAGCTGTTTTTT
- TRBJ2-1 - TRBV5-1 CASSFGPTRGVGNEQFF TGCGCCAGCAGCTTCGGTCCGACTAGGGGGGTAGGCAATGAGCAGTTCTTC
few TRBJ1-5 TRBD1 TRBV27 CAISSHDRGQPQHF TGTGCCATCAGTTCTCACGACAGGGGACAGCCCCAGCATTTT
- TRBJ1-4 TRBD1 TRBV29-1 CSVGGQGLGEKLFF TGCAGCGTTGGGGGACAGGGGTTGGGTGAAAAACTGTTTTTT
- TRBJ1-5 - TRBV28 CASSPPGGSGSAPQHF TGTGCCAGCAGCCCGCCTGGCGGGTCGGGGTCGGCCCCCCAGCATTTT
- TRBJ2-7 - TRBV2 CASFITTYEQYF TGTGCCAGCTTCATCACGACCTACGAGCAGTACTTC
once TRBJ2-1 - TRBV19 CASSILATYNEQFF TGTGCCAGTAGTATACTTGCCACCTACAATGAGCAGTTCTTC
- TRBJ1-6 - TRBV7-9 CASSLGRDSPLHF TGTGCCAGCAGCTTAGGGCGGGACTCACCCCTCCACTTT
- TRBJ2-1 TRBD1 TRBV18 CASSPGQGYPDEQFF TGTGCCAGCTCCCCCGGACAGGGATACCCCGACGAGCAGTTCTTC
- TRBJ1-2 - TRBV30 CAWSLQGNHGHTF TGTGCCTGGAGCCTTCAGGGGAACCATGGCCACACCTTC
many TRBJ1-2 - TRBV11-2 CASSLTAYGYTF TGTGCCAGCAGCTTAACAGCATATGGCTACACCTTC
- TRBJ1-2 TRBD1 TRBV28 CASIRDRGNYGYTF TGTGCCAGCATTCGGGACAGAGGTAACTATGGCTACACCTTC
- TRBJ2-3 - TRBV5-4 CASSSKVADTQYF TGTGCCAGCAGCTCTAAAGTGGCAGATACGCAGTATTTT
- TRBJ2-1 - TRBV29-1 CSVVRGNEQFF TGCAGCGTTGTTCGGGGGAATGAGCAGTTCTTC
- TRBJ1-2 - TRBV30 CAWGDLADYGYTF TGTGCCTGGGGAGACCTGGCGGACTATGGCTACACCTTC
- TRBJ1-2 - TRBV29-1 CSAPLKTEDPYGYTF TGCAGCGCGCCCCTAAAGACGGAGGATCCCTATGGCTACACCTTC